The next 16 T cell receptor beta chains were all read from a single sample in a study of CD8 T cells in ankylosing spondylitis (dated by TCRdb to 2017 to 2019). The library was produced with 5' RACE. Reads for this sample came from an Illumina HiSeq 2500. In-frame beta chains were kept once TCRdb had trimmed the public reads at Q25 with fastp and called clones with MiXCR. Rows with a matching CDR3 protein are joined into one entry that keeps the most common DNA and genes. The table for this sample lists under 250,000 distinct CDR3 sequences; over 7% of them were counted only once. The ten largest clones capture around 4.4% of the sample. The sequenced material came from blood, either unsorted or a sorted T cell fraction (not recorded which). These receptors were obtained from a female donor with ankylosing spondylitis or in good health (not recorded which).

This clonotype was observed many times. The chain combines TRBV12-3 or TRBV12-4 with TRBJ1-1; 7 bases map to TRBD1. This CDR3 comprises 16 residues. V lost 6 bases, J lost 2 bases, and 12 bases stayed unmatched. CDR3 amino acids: CASSHEQGWANTEAFF. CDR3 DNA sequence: TGTGCCAGCAGCCATGAACAGGGGTGGGCCAACACTGAAGCTTTCTTT.

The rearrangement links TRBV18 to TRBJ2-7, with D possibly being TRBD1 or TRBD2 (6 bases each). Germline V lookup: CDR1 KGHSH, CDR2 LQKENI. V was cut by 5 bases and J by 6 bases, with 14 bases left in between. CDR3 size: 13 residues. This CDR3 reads CASSSNREVEQYF. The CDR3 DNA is TGTGCCAGCTCATCTAACAGGGAGGTCGAGCAGTACTTC.

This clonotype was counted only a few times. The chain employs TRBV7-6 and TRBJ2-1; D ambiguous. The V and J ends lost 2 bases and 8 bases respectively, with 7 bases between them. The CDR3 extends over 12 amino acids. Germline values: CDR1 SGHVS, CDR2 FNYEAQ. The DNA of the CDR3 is TGTGCCAGCAGCTTAACAAGTCATGAGCAGTTCTTC. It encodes CASSLTSHEQFF.

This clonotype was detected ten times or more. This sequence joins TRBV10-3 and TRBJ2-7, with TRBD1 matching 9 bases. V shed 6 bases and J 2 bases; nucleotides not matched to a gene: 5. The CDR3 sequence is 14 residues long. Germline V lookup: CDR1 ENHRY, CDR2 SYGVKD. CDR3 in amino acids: CAIRRGTGTYEQYF. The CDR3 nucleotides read TGTGCCATCAGGAGGGGGACAGGGACCTACGAGCAGTACTTC.

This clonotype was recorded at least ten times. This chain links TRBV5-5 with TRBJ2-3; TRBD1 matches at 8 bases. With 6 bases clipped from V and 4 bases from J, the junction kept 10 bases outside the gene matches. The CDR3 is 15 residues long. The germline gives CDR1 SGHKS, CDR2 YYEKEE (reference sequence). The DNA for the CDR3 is TGTGCCAGCAACCCGCGGACAGGGTCGGCAGATACGCAGTATTTT. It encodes CASNPRTGSADTQYF.

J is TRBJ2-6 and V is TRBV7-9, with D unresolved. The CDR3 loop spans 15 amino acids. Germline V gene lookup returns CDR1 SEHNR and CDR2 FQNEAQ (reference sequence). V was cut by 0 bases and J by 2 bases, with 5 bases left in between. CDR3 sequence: CASSLALAGANVLTF. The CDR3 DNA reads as TGTGCCAGCAGCTTAGCGTTAGCTGGGGCCAACGTCCTGACTTTC. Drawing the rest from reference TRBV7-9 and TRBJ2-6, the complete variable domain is DTGVSQNPRHKITKRGQNVTFRCDPISEHNRLYWYRQTLGQGPEFLTYFQNEAQLEKSRLLSDRFSAERPKGSFSTLEIQRTEQGDSAMYLCASSLALAGANVLTFGAGSRLTVL.

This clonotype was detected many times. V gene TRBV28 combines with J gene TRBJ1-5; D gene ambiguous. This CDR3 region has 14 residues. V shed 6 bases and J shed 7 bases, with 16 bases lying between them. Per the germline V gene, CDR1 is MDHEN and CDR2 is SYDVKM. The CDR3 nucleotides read TGTGCCAGCAGACGCCCTCAAGAAGGCCAGCCCCAGCATTTT. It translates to CASRRPQEGQPQHF.

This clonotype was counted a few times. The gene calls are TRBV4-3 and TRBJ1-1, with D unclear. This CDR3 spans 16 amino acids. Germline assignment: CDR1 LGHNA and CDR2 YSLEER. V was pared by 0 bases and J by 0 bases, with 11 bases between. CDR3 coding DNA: TGCGCCAGCAGCCAAGATTGGGGTACCATGAACACTGAAGCTTTCTTT. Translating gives CASSQDWGTMNTEAFF.

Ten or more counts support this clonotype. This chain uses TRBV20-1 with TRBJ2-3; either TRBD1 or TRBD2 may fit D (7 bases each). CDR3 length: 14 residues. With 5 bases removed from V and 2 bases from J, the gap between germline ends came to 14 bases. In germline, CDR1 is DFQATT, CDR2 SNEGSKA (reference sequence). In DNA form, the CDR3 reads TGCAGTGCTCCCAGGGGGGGCAACACAGATACGCAGTATTTT. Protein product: CSAPRGGNTDTQYF.

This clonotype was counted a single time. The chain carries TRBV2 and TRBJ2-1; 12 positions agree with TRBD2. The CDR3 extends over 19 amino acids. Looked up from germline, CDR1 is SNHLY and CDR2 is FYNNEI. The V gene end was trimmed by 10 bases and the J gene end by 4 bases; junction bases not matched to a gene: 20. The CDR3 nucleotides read TGTGCCATCTGTTTCATTTTCGGCGGAGGACTAGCGGGATACAATGAGCAGTTCTTC. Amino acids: CAICFIFGGGLAGYNEQFF.

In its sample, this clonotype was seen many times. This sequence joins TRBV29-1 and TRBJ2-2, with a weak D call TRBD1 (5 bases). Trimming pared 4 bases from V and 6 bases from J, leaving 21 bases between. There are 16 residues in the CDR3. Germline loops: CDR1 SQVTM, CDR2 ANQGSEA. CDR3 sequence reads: CSVAKNFRDSAGELFF. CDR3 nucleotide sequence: TGCAGCGTTGCTAAAAACTTCAGGGATTCAGCCGGGGAGCTGTTTTTT.

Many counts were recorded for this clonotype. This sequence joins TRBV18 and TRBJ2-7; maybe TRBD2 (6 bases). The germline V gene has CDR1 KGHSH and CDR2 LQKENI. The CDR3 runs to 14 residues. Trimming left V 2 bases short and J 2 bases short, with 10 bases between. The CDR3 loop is CASSPRRGTYEQYF. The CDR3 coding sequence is TGTGCCAGCTCACCAAGGAGGGGTACCTACGAGCAGTACTTC.

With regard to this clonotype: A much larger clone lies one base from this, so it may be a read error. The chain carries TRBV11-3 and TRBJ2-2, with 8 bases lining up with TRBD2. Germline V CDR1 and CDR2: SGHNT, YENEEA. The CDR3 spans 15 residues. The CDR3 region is CANSLESSGTGELFF. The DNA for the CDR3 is TGTGCCAACAGCTTAGAGTCTAGCGGGACCGGGGAGCTGTTTTTT. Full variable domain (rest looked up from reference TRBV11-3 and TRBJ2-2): EAGVVQSPRYKIIEKKQPVAFWCNPISGHNTLYWYLQNLGQGPELLIRYENEEAVDDSQLPKDRFSAERLKGVDSTLKIQPAELGDSAVYLCANSLESSGTGELFFGEGSRLTVL.

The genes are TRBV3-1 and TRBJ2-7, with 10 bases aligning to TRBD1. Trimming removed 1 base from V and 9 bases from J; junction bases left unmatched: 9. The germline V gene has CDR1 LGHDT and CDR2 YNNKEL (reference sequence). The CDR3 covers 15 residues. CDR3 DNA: TGTGCCAGCAGCCAAGTGGTGACAGGGGGCAAAGGGCAGTACTTC. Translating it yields CASSQVVTGGKGQYF.

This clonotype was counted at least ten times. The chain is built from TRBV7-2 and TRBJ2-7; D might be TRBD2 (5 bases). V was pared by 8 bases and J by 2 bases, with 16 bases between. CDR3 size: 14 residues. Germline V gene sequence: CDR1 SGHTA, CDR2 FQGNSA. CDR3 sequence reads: CASSIATSAYEQYF. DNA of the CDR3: TGTGCCAGCTCTATAGCGACCTCTGCCTACGAGCAGTACTTC.

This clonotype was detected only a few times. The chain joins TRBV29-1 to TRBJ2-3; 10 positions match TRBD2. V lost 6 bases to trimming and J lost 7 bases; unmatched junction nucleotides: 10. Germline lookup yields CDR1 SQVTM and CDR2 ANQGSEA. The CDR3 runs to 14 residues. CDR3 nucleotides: TGCAGCGTGGCCCCTAGCGGGAGTACGAATACGCAGTATTTT. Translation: CSVAPSGSTNTQYF.